Detailed here is one T cell receptor (beta chain). The donors were all Caucasian adults (living in Nashville, Tennessee). The study separated CD4+ cells into CD45RA+ naive and CD45RA-negative memory subsets. Assay used: immunoSEQ multiplex PCR; TCRdb lists only in-frame clones, some missing. The table records millions of clones, 95% of them present only once. Germline CDR1 LNHDA, CDR2 SQIVND (reference sequence). J lost 4 bases, V lost 6 bases, and 4 bases had no gene match. The CDR3 is made up of 15 amino acids. This entry comes from a study of shared clonotypes between healthy human individuals. The chain joins TRBV19 to TRBJ2-3; 13 nucleotides line up with TRBD2. The sample consisted of naive CD4+ T cells sorted from blood. Subset described: CD45RA+ positively selected. The clonotype was recovered from a man aged 18 to 29 in good health. The CDR3 region is CASSRTSGSSDTQYF. The CDR3 nucleotides read TGTGCCAGTAGCAGGACTAGCGGGAGCTCAGATACGCAGTATTTT.